The sequence of this TCR beta chain was determined in a study of CDR3 diversity in severe acne. The CDR3 totals 13 residues. CDR1 and CDR2 (germline): SGHRS, YFSETQ. The V gene lost 0 bases and the J gene lost 6 bases, with 10 bases spanning the gap. This clonotype was seen many times. TCRdb analysed the PCR reads with MiXCR anew, one entry per CDR3 protein. Of about 97,000 distinct CDR3 sequences listed, under 60% are singletons. What was sequenced was blood. The TCR comes from a male donor with acne. This sequence joins TRBV5-1 and TRBJ2-7; D is unresolved. The CDR3 bases are TGCGCCAGCAGCTTGGGATTCCGGGCCGAGCAGTACTTC. Translation: CASSLGFRAEQYF.